Each of the 2 T cell receptor beta chains below was sequenced from the same sample in a study of CD4+ T cells in melanoma. Method: immunoSEQ multiplex PCR; TCRdb's copy keeps in-frame clones and lacks some. The sample contains fewer than 55,000 clones, approximately 89% of which appear only once. The sequencing input was peripheral blood. The receptor source for this set is a human donor with melanoma.

The chain employs TRBV7-3 and TRBJ2-7; D unclear. Trimming cost V 5 bases and J 4 bases, with 12 bases left between them. Germline V gene data show CDR1 as SGHTA and CDR2 as FQGTGA. This CDR3 comprises 13 residues. This CDR3 reads CASSHDRNYEQYF. CDR3 nucleotide sequence: TGTGCCAGCAGCCACGACCGTAATTACGAGCAGTACTTC.

The V call is TRBV30, the J call TRBJ1-6; D not resolved. Trimming removed 4 bases from V and 0 bases from J, with 10 bases in between. Germline V gives CDR1 GTSNPN, CDR2 SVGIG (reference sequence). The length of the CDR3 is 15 residues. The CDR3 is CAWTDGSSYNSPLHF. The CDR3 DNA is TGTGCCTGGACCGACGGGAGCTCCTATAATTCACCCCTCCACTTT. The full variable domain, completed using reference TRBV30 and TRBJ1-6, is SQTIHQWPATLVQPVGSPLSLECTVEGTSNPNLYWYRQAAGRGLQLLFYSVGIGQISSEVPQNLSASRPQDRQFILSSKKLLLSDSGFYLCAWTDGSSYNSPLHFGNGTRLTVT.